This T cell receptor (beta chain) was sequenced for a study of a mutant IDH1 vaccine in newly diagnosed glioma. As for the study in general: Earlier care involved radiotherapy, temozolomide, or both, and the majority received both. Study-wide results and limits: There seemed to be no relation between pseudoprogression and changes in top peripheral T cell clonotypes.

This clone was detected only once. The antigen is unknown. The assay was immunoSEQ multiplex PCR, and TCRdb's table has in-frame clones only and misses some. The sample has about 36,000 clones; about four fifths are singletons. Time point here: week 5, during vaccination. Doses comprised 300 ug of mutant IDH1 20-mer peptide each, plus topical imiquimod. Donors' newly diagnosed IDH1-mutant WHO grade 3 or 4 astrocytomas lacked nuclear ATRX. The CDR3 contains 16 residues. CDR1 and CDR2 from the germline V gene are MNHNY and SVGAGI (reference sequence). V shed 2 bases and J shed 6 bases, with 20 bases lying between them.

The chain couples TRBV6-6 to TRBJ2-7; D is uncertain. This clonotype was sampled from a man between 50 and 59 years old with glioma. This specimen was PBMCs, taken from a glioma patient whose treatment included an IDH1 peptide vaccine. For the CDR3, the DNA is TGTGCCAGCAGTTACCTCAAAGGTGGCGGTGGAAGCGAGCAGTACTTC. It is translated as CASSYLKGGGGSEQYF.